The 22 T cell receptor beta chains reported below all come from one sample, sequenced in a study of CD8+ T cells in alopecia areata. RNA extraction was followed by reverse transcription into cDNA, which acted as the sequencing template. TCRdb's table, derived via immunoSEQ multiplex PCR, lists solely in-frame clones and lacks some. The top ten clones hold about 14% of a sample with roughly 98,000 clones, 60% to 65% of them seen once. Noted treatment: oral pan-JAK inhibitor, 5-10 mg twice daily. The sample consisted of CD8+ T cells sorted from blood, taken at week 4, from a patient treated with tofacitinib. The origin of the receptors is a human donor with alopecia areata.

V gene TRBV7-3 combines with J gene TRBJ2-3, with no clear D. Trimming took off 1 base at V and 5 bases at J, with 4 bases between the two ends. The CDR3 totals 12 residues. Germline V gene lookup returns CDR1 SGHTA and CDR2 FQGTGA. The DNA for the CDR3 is TGTGCCAGCAGCTTAATTGGAGATACGCAGTATTTT. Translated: CASSLIGDTQYF.

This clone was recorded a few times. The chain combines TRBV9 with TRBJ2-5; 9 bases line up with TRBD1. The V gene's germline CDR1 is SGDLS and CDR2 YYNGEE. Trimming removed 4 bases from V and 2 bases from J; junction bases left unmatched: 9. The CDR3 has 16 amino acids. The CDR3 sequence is CASSLLTGGGQETQYF. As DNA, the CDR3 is TGTGCCAGCAGCCTCCTGACAGGGGGAGGGCAAGAGACCCAGTACTTC.

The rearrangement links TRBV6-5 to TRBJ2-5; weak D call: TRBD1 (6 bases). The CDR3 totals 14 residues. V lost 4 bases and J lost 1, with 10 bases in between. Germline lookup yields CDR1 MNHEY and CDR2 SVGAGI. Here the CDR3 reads CASSWRGGQETQYF. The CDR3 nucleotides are TGTGCCAGCAGTTGGAGAGGGGGCCAAGAGACCCAGTACTTC.

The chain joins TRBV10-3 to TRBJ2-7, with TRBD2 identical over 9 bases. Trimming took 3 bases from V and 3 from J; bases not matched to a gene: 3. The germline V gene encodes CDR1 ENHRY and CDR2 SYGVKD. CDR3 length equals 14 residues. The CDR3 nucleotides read TGTGCCATCAGTGAAATAGCGGGAGTCTACGAGCAGTACTTC. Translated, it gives CAISEIAGVYEQYF.

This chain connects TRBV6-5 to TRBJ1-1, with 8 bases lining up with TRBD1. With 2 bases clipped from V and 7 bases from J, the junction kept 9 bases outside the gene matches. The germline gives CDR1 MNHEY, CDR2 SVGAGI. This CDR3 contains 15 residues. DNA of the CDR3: TGTGCCAGCAGTTACGGGACAGGCCGTCGAGGTGAAGCTTTCTTT. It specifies CASSYGTGRRGEAFF.

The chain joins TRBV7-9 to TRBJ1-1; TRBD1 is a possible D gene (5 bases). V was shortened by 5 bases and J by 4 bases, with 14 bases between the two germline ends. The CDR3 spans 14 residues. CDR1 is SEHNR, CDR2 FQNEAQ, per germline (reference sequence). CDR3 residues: CASSPSLGGTEAFF. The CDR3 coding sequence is TGTGCCAGCAGCCCCAGCTTGGGGGGCACTGAAGCTTTCTTT.

CDR3 residues: CASSDAPLYNEQFF. In DNA, the CDR3 is TGTGCCAGCAGCGACGCGCCCCTATACAATGAGCAGTTCTTC. The chain has TRBV6-5 and TRBJ2-1; unclear D gene. The V end was cut by 6 bases, the J end by 4 bases, with 13 bases between. Germline lookup yields CDR1 MNHEY and CDR2 SVGAGI. The CDR3 has 14 amino acids.

The CDR3 coding sequence is TGTGCCACCAGCAGAGTTGGGGGCTATGGCTACACCTTC. Amino acids: CATSRVGGYGYTF. The chain recombines TRBV15 with TRBJ1-2, with D perhaps TRBD1 (5 bases). V was pared by 1 base and J by 4 bases, with 7 bases between. The CDR3 length is 13 residues. Germline CDR1 reads LNHNV; CDR2 reads YYDKDF (reference sequence).

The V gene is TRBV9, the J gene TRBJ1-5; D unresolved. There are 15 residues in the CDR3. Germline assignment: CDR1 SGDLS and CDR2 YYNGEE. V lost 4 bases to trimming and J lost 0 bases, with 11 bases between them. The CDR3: CASSPGRISNQPQHF. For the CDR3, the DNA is TGTGCCAGCAGCCCGGGGAGGATTAGCAATCAGCCCCAGCATTTT.

Written as DNA, the CDR3 is TGCAGCGTTGACGGGGGAGTCTTGGGGGCTTTCTTT. Its protein is CSVDGGVLGAFF. The chain joins TRBV29-1 to TRBJ1-1, with D maybe TRBD1 (5 bases). The CDR3 is made up of 12 amino acids. Trimming took off 3 bases at V and 11 bases at J, with 16 bases between the two ends. The germline CDR1 and CDR2 sequences are SQVTM and ANQGSEA.

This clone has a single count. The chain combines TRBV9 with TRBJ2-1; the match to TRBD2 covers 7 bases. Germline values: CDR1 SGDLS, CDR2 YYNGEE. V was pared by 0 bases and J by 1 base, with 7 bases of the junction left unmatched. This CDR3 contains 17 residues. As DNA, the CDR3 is TGTGCCAGCAGCGTAGCACGGGGGGAGGGTTCCTACAATGAGCAGTTCTTC. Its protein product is CASSVARGEGSYNEQFF.

The CDR3 coding sequence is TGTGCCAGCACTAATAGCGGGAGTGCAGATACGCAGTATTTT. Translation gives CASTNSGSADTQYF. This sequence joins TRBV6-1 and TRBJ2-3; 9 nucleotides align to TRBD2. Unmatched junction bases numbered 6, after V lost 7 bases and J lost 4 bases. The CDR3 is 14 amino acids. Germline V gives CDR1 MNHNS, CDR2 SASEGT.

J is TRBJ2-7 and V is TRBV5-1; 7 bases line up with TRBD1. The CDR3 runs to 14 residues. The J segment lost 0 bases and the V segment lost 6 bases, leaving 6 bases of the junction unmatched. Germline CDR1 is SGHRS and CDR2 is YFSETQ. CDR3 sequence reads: CASNTGDFSYEQYF. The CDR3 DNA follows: TGCGCCAGCAATACAGGGGATTTCTCCTACGAGCAGTACTTC.

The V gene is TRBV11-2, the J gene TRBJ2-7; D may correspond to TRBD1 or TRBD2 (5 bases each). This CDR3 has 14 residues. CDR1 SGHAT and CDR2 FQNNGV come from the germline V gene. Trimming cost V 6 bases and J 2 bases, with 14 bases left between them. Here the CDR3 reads CASSWDGGTYEQYF. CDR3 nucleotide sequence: TGTGCCAGCAGTTGGGACGGAGGTACCTACGAGCAGTACTTC.

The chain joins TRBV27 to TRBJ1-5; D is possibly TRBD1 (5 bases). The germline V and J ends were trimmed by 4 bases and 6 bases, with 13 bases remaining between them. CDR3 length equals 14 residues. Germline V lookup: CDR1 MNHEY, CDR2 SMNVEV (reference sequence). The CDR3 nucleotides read TGTGCCAGCAGTTCTACCGGGGGATTTCAGCCCCAGCATTTT. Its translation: CASSSTGGFQPQHF.

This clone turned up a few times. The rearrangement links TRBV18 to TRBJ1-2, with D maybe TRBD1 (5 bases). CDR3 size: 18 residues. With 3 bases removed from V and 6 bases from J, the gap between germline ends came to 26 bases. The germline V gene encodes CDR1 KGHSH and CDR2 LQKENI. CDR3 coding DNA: TGTGCCAGCTCACCTGCCTCGCTCCAAGGGACGTTATTGGATGGCTACACCTTC. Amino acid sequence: CASSPASLQGTLLDGYTF.

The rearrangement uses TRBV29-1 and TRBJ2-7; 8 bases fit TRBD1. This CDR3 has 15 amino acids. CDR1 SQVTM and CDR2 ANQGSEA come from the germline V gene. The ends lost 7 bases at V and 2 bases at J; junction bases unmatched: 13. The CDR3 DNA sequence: TGCAGCGACTGCCTCGGACAGGGAAGCACCTACGAGCAGTACTTC. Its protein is CSDCLGQGSTYEQYF.

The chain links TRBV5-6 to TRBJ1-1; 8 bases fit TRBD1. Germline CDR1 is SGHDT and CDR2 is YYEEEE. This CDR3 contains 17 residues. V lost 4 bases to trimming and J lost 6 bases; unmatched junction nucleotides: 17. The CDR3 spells CASSPAWDRTTEAEAFF. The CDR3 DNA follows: TGTGCCAGCAGCCCCGCATGGGACAGGACAACGGAAGCTGAAGCTTTCTTT.

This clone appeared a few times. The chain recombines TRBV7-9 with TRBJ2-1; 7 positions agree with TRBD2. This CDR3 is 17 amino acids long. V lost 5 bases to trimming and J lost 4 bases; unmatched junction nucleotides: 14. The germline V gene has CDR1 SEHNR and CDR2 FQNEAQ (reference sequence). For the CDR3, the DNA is TGTGCCAGCAGCCCCTCGACGGGACTATTAAGTTACAATGAGCAGTTCTTC. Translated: CASSPSTGLLSYNEQFF. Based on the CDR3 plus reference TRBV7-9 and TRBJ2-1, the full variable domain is DTGVSQNPRHKITKRGQNVTFRCDPISEHNRLYWYRQTLGQGPEFLTYFQNEAQLEKSRLLSDRFSAERPKGSFSTLEIQRTEQGDSAMYLCASSPSTGLLSYNEQFFGPGTRLTVL.

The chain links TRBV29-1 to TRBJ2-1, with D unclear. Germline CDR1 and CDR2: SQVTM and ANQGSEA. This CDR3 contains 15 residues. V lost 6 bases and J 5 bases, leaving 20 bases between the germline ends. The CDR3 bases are TGCAGCGTCCATTTACTGGCGAGCCCCCACAATGAGCAGTTCTTC. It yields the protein CSVHLLASPHNEQFF.

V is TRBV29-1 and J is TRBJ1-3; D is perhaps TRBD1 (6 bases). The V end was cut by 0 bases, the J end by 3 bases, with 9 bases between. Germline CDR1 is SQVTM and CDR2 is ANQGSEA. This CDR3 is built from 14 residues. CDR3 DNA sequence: TGCAGCGTTGAAGACAGGGGAGGTGGAAACACCATATATTTT. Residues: CSVEDRGGGNTIYF. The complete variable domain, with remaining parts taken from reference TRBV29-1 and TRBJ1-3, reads SAVISQKPSRDICQRGTSLTIQCQVDSQVTMMFWYRQQPGQSLTLIATANQGSEATYESGFVIDKFPISRPNLTFSTLTVSNMSPEDSSIYLCSVEDRGGGNTIYFGEGSWLTVV.

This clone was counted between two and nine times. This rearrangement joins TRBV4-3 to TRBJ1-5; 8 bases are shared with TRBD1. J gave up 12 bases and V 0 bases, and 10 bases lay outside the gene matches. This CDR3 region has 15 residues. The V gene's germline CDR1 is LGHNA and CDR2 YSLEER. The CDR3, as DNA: TGCGCCAGCAGCCAAGAACGGGACAGGATTTACCTCCAGCATTTT. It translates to CASSQERDRIYLQHF.